This T cell receptor (beta chain) was found in a study of T cells in Graves' hyperthyroidism and ophthalmopathy. In the study overall: Peripheral blood was obtained at initial diagnosis, preceding any treatment.

This clonotype was seen repeatedly, ten times or more. TCR beta CDR3 regions were amplified from RNA. The study used the HTBI primer set for a first-round RT-PCR of the TCR CDR3. One entry per CDR3 protein, called by TCRdb with MiXCR from the multiplex PCR reads. In the table there are approximately 590,000 distinct CDR3 sequences, more than 15% of which are singletons. The sequence derives from a young woman with Graves' hyperthyroidism. Source material: blood.

In DNA form, the CDR3 reads TGTGCCAGCAGTTTAGACCTAGCGGGAACCAACGAGCAGTACTTC. This encodes CASSLDLAGTNEQYF. The chain is built from TRBV12-3 or TRBV12-4 and TRBJ2-7; 9 positions agree with TRBD2. With V trimmed by 1 base and J by 5 bases, 6 bases remained unmatched. The CDR3 contains 15 residues.